These 9 T cell receptor beta chains originate from one sample sequenced in a study of blood T cell repertoires in COVID-19. Sequencing was performed with immunoSEQ multiplex PCR; in TCRdb, only in-frame clones are kept and a portion is missing. The table records 250,000 or so clones, around 80% of them present only once. The sample taken for sequencing was peripheral blood. Source of these receptors: a man in his 60s with acute or convalescent COVID-19.

The chain recombines TRBV7-8 with TRBJ1-5, with D perhaps TRBD1 (5 bases). The germline V and J ends were trimmed by 1 base and 7 bases, with 14 bases remaining between them. From germline, CDR1 is SGHVS and CDR2 FQNEAQ. The CDR3 covers 15 residues. The CDR3, as DNA: TGTGCCAGCAGCTTAGGGTCTGGACAAGGGCAGCCCCAGCATTTT. This encodes CASSLGSGQGQPQHF.

The chain combines TRBV7-9 with TRBJ2-7; TRBD2 matches 9 bases. Trimming removed 4 bases from V and 3 bases from J; junction bases left unmatched: 4. The CDR3 has 14 amino acids. Germline values: CDR1 SEHNR, CDR2 FQNEAQ (reference sequence). The chain's CDR3 is CASSSSGTGYEQYF. For the CDR3, the DNA is TGTGCCAGCAGCTCTAGCGGGACGGGCTACGAGCAGTACTTC.

This chain connects TRBV2 to TRBJ1-5; D ambiguous. V gave up 8 bases and J gave up 8 bases, with 16 bases separating them. This CDR3 has 13 residues. Germline values: CDR1 SNHLY, CDR2 FYNNEI. The CDR3 DNA is TGTGCCAGCGGCCGGGAAATTCGGGAGCCCCAGCATTTT. Translating it yields CASGREIREPQHF.

In its sample, this clone was seen once. The V gene is TRBV2, the J gene TRBJ2-3, with TRBD1 identical over 10 bases. The germline V gene encodes CDR1 SNHLY and CDR2 FYNNEI. The CDR3 spans 14 residues. The trim removed 0 bases at V and 8 bases at J, leaving 2 bases unmatched. CDR3 nucleotide sequence: TGTGCCAGCAGTGAAGCGACAGGGGGCCGTACGCAGTATTTT. Amino acids: CASSEATGGRTQYF.

The gene calls are TRBV28 and TRBJ2-2, with D perhaps matching TRBD1 (6 bases). CDR3 length equals 16 residues. From germline, CDR1 is MDHEN and CDR2 SYDVKM. With 5 bases removed from V and 3 bases from J, the gap between germline ends came to 16 bases. The CDR3 region has the DNA TGTGCCAGCAGTCACTCTTCTTCAGGGGACACCGGGGAGCTGTTTTTT. Encoded protein: CASSHSSSGDTGELFF.

The chain is built from TRBV7-8 and TRBJ1-2; D gene ambiguous. Per germline, CDR1 SGHVS and CDR2 FQNEAQ. The V end was cut by 5 bases, the J end by 2 bases, with 12 bases between. The CDR3 loop spans 14 amino acids. CDR3 coding DNA: TGTGCCAGCAGCCGGACCGCAGCGAACTATGGCTACACCTTC. Protein sequence: CASSRTAANYGYTF.

J is TRBJ2-7 and V is TRBV28, with 9 bases matching TRBD1. The length of the CDR3 is 16 residues. Looked up from germline, CDR1 is MDHEN and CDR2 is SYDVKM. After removal of 4 bases from V and 2 bases from J, the junction contained 9 bases not matched to a gene. CDR3 nucleotide sequence: TGTGCCAGCAGTTACCGGGACAGGGAGGAGGCCTACGAGCAGTACTTC. Translation: CASSYRDREEAYEQYF.

V is TRBV5-5 and J is TRBJ2-1, with D hard to call. Germline values: CDR1 SGHKS, CDR2 YYEKEE (reference sequence). The CDR3 consists of 15 residues. Deletions cut 4 bases from V and 7 bases from J, with 18 bases between. In DNA form, the CDR3 reads TGTGCCAGCAGCCATCGGTCAATACTCCTGAATGAGCAGTTCTTC. Protein: CASSHRSILLNEQFF.

V is TRBV19 and J is TRBJ2-7, with D perhaps TRBD2 (5 bases). V was shortened by 8 bases and J by 5 bases, with 19 bases between the two germline ends. The CDR3 length is 14 residues. Germline V gene data show CDR1 as LNHDA and CDR2 as SQIVND (reference sequence). The CDR3 bases are TGTGCCAGTTCTACCACCACTAGTCGGCACGAGCAGTACTTC. It yields the protein CASSTTTSRHEQYF. The variable domain in full, completed from reference TRBV19 and TRBJ2-7, reads DGGITQSPKYLFRKEGQNVTLSCEQNLNHDAMYWYRQDPGQGLRLIYYSQIVNDFQKGDIAEGYSVSREKKESFPLTVTSAQKNPTAFYLCASSTTTSRHEQYFGPGTRLTVT.